What follows is one TCR beta chain and its context. What it binds is unknown. This record belongs to a study of shared clonotypes between healthy human individuals. Trimming left V 4 bases short and J 9 bases short, with 17 bases between. Germline CDR1 reads SGHKS; CDR2 reads YYEKEE (reference sequence). The CDR3 consists of 14 residues. The naive CD8 fraction comprised CD45RO-negative cells positively selected for CCR7 and excluded terminally differentiated effector memory CD45RA+ cells. The study, taken as a whole, reports: The study sampled only blood, and tissue repertoires likely differ. There were few donors, and this limited the genetic and exposure-history diversity represented.

The table came from immunoSEQ multiplex PCR; TCRdb's copy has only in-frame clones and leaves some out. Of 550,000 to 650,000 clones in the sample, about 95% were seen once. Sample: naive CD8+ T cells sorted from blood. The sequence was collected from a woman between 25 and 40 years old in good health. The chain uses TRBV5-5 and TRBJ2-1; a weak D match, TRBD2 (5 bases). The CDR3 loop is CASSPDWAAGEQFF. The CDR3 DNA sequence: TGTGCCAGCAGCCCGGACTGGGCCGCGGGTGAGCAGTTCTTC.